Listed below are T cell receptor beta chains from one sample, sequenced in a study of T cell changes during pregnancy in multiple sclerosis. Using immunoSEQ multiplex PCR, the repertoire was profiled, and TCRdb retains in-frame clones only, with some absent. In the table there are about 50,000 clones, roughly nine tenths of which are singletons. The sample in question was CD8+ T cells from peripheral blood mononuclear cells, obtained after pregnancy. All receptors derive from a female donor with multiple sclerosis, enrolled in a pregnancy study. CDR3s include the opening cysteine and the closing phenylalanine or tryptophan. D genes are given only for firm matches. Rows may omit the clone size; those that give it use once, few, many or a size class.

TRBV5-6	once	TRBJ2-1	TRBD2	TGTGCCAGCAGCTGGACTAGCGGGGGGAGTGAGCAGTTCTTC	CASSWTSGGSEQFF
TRBV14	.	TRBJ1-5	.	TGTGCCAGCAGCCAAGCAGGGTCTCAGCCCCAGCATTTT	CASSQAGSQPQHF
TRBV9	once	TRBJ2-5	TRBD1	TGTGCCAGCAGCCATAATCCTGGCCCAGGGGGCCCCTCAGGGGTGTACTTC	CASSHNPGPGGPSGVYF
TRBV2	.	TRBJ1-6	TRBD1	TGTGCCAGCACAGAGGGGGCGTCCAATAATTCACCCCTCCACTTT	CASTEGASNNSPLHF
TRBV5-6	.	TRBJ1-5	.	TGTGCCAGCAGCCTCGGACAAAGCGGGAGCAATCAGCCCCAGCATTTT	CASSLGQSGSNQPQHF
TRBV5-1	.	TRBJ1-1	TRBD1	TGCGCCAGCAGCCCCGGGACAGCCAGTGAAGCTTTCTTT	CASSPGTASEAFF
TRBV5-6	.	TRBJ1-1	.	TGTGCCAGCAGCTTGGGGGCAGCCAGTAGCACTGAAGCTTTCTTT	CASSLGAASSTEAFF
TRBV2	once	TRBJ2-1	TRBD1	TGTGCCAGCACGTTCGGACAGGGCAATGAGCAGTTCTTC	CASTFGQGNEQFF
TRBV19	.	TRBJ1-1	.	TGTGCCAGTAGTCCAACAGGGCTGAACACTGAAGCTTTCTTT	CASSPTGLNTEAFF
TRBV11-2	once	TRBJ2-5	TRBD1	TGTGCCAGCAGCACCTGGACAGGGGGCGCCGAAGAGACCCAGTACTTC	CASSTWTGGAEETQYF
TRBV4-1	.	TRBJ2-7	TRBD2	TGCGCCAGCAGCCCCAAGAGCGGGGGTCCCTACGAGCAGTACTTC	CASSPKSGGPYEQYF
TRBV7-9	.	TRBJ1-1	TRBD1	TGTGCCAGCAGCTTTGGAAAGGGACAGTTGACTGAAGCTTTCTTT	CASSFGKGQLTEAFF
TRBV6-4	.	TRBJ2-1	TRBD1	TGTGCCAGCAGTGAGACAGGGGAGTTTTATGAGCAGTTCTTC	CASSETGEFYEQFF
TRBV10-2	few	TRBJ2-1	.	TGCGCCAGCAGTGAGTTCCGGGTCAATGAGCAGTTCTTC	CASSEFRVNEQFF
TRBV19	.	TRBJ2-1	TRBD2	TGTGCCAGTAGTAGTAGCGGGGGGCGTTACAATGAGCAGTTCTTC	CASSSSGGRYNEQFF
TRBV25-1	.	TRBJ2-2	TRBD2	TGTGCCAGCAGGACAGGTTGGGCTAGCGGGGTTCCCGGGGAGCTGTTTTTT	CASRTGWASGVPGELFF
TRBV5-1	.	TRBJ1-4	.	TGCGCCAGCAGCTTTGACGGAGATGAAAAACTGTTTTTT	CASSFDGDEKLFF
TRBV2	.	TRBJ2-1	.	TGTGCCACGTGGTTAGCTAGCGACTCCTACAATGAGCAGTTCTTC	CATWLASDSYNEQFF
TRBV9	once	TRBJ2-1	.	TGTGCCAGCAACAACCGGGGCTCCTACAATGAGCAGTTCTTC	CASNNRGSYNEQFF
TRBV25-1	many	TRBJ2-5	TRBD1	TGTGCCAGCAGTACACCGGGACAGGGAGGAGAGACCCAGTACTTC	CASSTPGQGGETQYF
TRBV6-5	.	TRBJ1-1	.	TGTGCCAGCAGTTACTCGGCAGGGGTCGTGAACACTGAAGCTTTCTTT	CASSYSAGVVNTEAFF
TRBV9	.	TRBJ2-5	TRBD2	TGTGCCAGCAGCGCCACTAGCGGGGGATGGGAGACCCAGTACTTC	CASSATSGGWETQYF
TRBV7-9	.	TRBJ2-7	.	TGTGCCAGCAGCTTAGTGGCAGGGCCATACGAGCAGTACTTC	CASSLVAGPYEQYF
TRBV7-8	.	TRBJ2-1	.	TGTGCCAGCAGACCTATCTCGAATGAGCAGTTCTTC	CASRPISNEQFF
TRBV7-8	.	TRBJ2-1	.	TGTGCCAGCAGCTTATTGTCTAGCTCCTACAATGAGCAGTTCTTC	CASSLLSSSYNEQFF
TRBV5-1	.	TRBJ1-1	TRBD1	TGCGCCAGCAGCTTGGGGTACAGGGGCTTTGGGGACACTGAAGCTTTCTTT	CASSLGYRGFGDTEAFF
TRBV7-9	.	TRBJ2-7	.	TGTGCCAGCAGCCCCCACGGGTTCGAGCAGTACTTC	CASSPHGFEQYF
TRBV27	few	TRBJ1-1	.	TGTGCCAGCAACACACCGGGACAAGGAGCTTTCTTT	CASNTPGQGAFF
TRBV5-6	.	TRBJ2-7	.	TGTGCCAGCAGCCGGGGTAGCGGCTACGAGCAGTACTTC	CASSRGSGYEQYF
TRBV2	.	TRBJ2-5	TRBD1	TGTGCCAGCAGTGTTAAAGGGACAGGGACCCAAGAGACCCAGTACTTC	CASSVKGTGTQETQYF
TRBV11-1	.	TRBJ1-1	TRBD1	TGTGCCAGCAGCTTATTCCGGACAGGGGTTGAGAACACTGAAGCTTTCTTT	CASSLFRTGVENTEAFF
TRBV10-3	.	TRBJ2-1	TRBD2	TGTGCCGTCAGCGGGGGTGGCTCCTACAATGAGCAGTTCTTC	CAVSGGGSYNEQFF
TRBV9	.	TRBJ2-1	TRBD2	TGTGCCAGCAGCGAGGGAGGACTAGCGGGGGGCAATGAGCAGTTCTTC	CASSEGGLAGGNEQFF
TRBV7-8	medium-sized	TRBJ1-1	TRBD1	TGTGCCACCGGACAGGAACGAGGGACTGAAGCTTTCTTT	CATGQERGTEAFF
TRBV2	.	TRBJ1-5	TRBD1	TGTGCCTCGGACAGGGGGGAAAATCAGCCCCAGCATTTT	CASDRGENQPQHF
TRBV9	.	TRBJ2-2	TRBD2	TGTGCCAGCAGTCATCCAACTGGGGGGACTACGAACACCGGGGAGCTGTTTTTT	CASSHPTGGTTNTGELFF
TRBV29-1	few	TRBJ1-2	.	TGCAGCGTTGAAGCCGGGGGACCTAACTATGGCTACACCTTC	CSVEAGGPNYGYTF
TRBV5-5	few	TRBJ1-6	TRBD1	TGTGCCAGCAGCTCACCGACAGGGGGTAATTCACCCCTCCACTTT	CASSSPTGGNSPLHF
TRBV15	.	TRBJ1-1	TRBD1	TGTGCCACCAGCCTCAGACAGGGAATCACTGAAGCTTTCTTT	CATSLRQGITEAFF
TRBV2	.	TRBJ2-5	.	TGTGCCAGCAGTGGAGGACACTTCCTCCAAGAGACCCAGTACTTC	CASSGGHFLQETQYF
TRBV2	.	TRBJ1-2	.	TGTGCCACCCCGACGGAAGCAGGGGAGAACTATGGCTACACCTTC	CATPTEAGENYGYTF
TRBV10-3	.	TRBJ1-5	TRBD1	TGTGCCATCAGCTCGGGACAGGAATTGGAGCCCCAGCATTTT	CAISSGQELEPQHF
TRBV4-1	.	TRBJ1-4	TRBD1	TGCGCCAGCAGCCAAGTAGACTTAACAGGGGCCCCGGATGAAAAACTGTTTTTT	CASSQVDLTGAPDEKLFF
TRBV5-6	.	TRBJ1-3	.	TGTGCCAGCAGCTCGCCGGGACATTTCTCTGGAAACACCATATATTTT	CASSSPGHFSGNTIYF
TRBV5-1	.	TRBJ2-1	TRBD2	TGCGCCAGCAGCCGAGGGGCGACTAGCGGGGGAGAAGAGCAGTTCTTC	CASSRGATSGGEEQFF
TRBV7-2	.	TRBJ2-3	TRBD2	TGTGCCAGCAGCTTGAGCGGGGGGGCCTTCGCAGATACGCAGTATTTT	CASSLSGGAFADTQYF
TRBV19	.	TRBJ1-5	.	TGTGCCCCACCCCCAGTGGCCGGCAATCAGCCCCAGCATTTT	CAPPPVAGNQPQHF
TRBV11-2	.	TRBJ2-7	.	TGTGCCAGCAGCTCCTCCCCGGGGAGCGAGCAGTACTTC	CASSSSPGSEQYF
TRBV4-1	.	TRBJ1-2	TRBD1	TGCGCCAGCAGCCTTGACAGGGGGGGGCCAAGGTTTGGCTACACCTTC	CASSLDRGGPRFGYTF
TRBV6-4	.	TRBJ2-7	TRBD1	TGTGCCAGCAGCGCCGGGACAGGGACTTCCTACGAGCAGTACTTC	CASSAGTGTSYEQYF
TRBV7-8	.	TRBJ2-7	TRBD1	TGTGCCAGCAGCACGACCGGGACAGGGAACTACGAGCAGTACTTC	CASSTTGTGNYEQYF
TRBV28	.	TRBJ2-5	.	TGTGCCAGCAGCCCCGTTTCACAGCTCCAAGAGACCCAGTACTTC	CASSPVSQLQETQYF
TRBV11-2	once	TRBJ2-7	.	TGTGCCAGCAGCTTCAGGCTTAACGAGCAGTACTTC	CASSFRLNEQYF